The T cell receptor (beta chain) described here comes from a study of blood T cells in healthy people across ages. PCR was performed a second time for roughly 7 to 11 cycles using a sample-barcoded 5' primer and a J-beta primer mix. TCRdb re-derived calls from the 5' RACE reads in MiXCR, one entry per CDR3 protein. This table holds roughly 2 million distinct CDR3 sequences, approximately 50% found once. CDR1 LGHNA and CDR2 YSLEER come from the germline V gene. Trimming took 0 bases from V and 5 from J, leaving 16 bases between them. This CDR3 contains 17 residues. This clonotype showed up just once. The receptor comes from a woman aged 40 to 49 in good health. Sequences were obtained from blood. The chain joins TRBV4-3 to TRBJ1-4; D ambiguous. DNA of the CDR3: TGCGCCAGCAGCCAAGATCCAGCGCGGCGAGCGAATGAAAAACTGTTTTTT. It codes for CASSQDPARRANEKLFF.